This passage covers 14 T cell receptor beta chains from one sample sequenced in a study of cytomegalovirus exposure and HLA in healthy donors. Use of 60 Vbeta and 13 Jbeta primers characterized the PCR. Sequenced by immunoSEQ multiplex PCR; TCRdb stores in-frame clones only, minus some. The profile shows approximately 54,000 clones, 82% of them singletons. Sequencing input: PBMCs. Receptors originate from a woman aged 18-30 years in good health and CMV-seronegative.

With respect to this clone: A junction end diverges from the germline sequence, so it may reflect a read error. V and J are TRBV29-1 and TRBJ2-6, with D maybe TRBD1 (5 bases). The CDR3 spans 14 residues. Germline V gives CDR1 SQVTM, CDR2 ANQGSEA. The CDR3 loop reads CSVVGVPGANGLTF. CDR3 in DNA: TGCAGCGTTGTAGGGGTCCCTGGGGCCAACGGCCTGACTTTC.

This chain connects TRBV5-6 to TRBJ2-1; D gene uncertain. The germline V and J ends were trimmed by 3 bases and 15 bases, with 16 bases remaining between them. Germline CDR1 and CDR2: SGHDT and YYEEEE. The CDR3 consists of 12 residues. CDR3 coding DNA: TGTGCCAGCAGCTCCGACATGACCCGGTGGTTCTTC. Translating it yields CASSSDMTRWFF. The whole variable domain, filled in from reference TRBV5-6 and TRBJ2-1, reads DAGVTQSPTHLIKTRGQQVTLRCSPKSGHDTVSWYQQALGQGPQFIFQYYEEEERQRGNFPDRFSGHQFPNYSSELNVNALLLGDSALYLCASSSDMTRWFFGPGTRLTVL.

Turning to this clone: A read error may produce the germline difference seen at one junction end. The J gene is TRBJ2-1, the V gene TRBV7-9; TRBD2 agrees at 14 bases. This CDR3 contains 18 residues. CDR1 and CDR2 from the germline V gene are SEHNR and FQNEAQ (reference sequence). The CDR3 DNA is TGTTCCAGCAGCTTAGCGCTAGGGACTAGCGGGAGTAGAGATGAGCAGTTCTTC. It is translated as CSSSLALGTSGSRDEQFF.

This clone appeared once. This chain connects TRBV5-5 to TRBJ2-7; tentatively, D is TRBD1 (6 bases). Trimming stripped 4 bases from V and 2 bases from J, with 13 bases between. The V gene's germline CDR1 is SGHKS and CDR2 YYEKEE (reference sequence). CDR3 length: 14 residues. CDR3 in amino acids: CASSPRQATYEQYF. As DNA, the CDR3 is TGTGCCAGCAGCCCGCGACAGGCTACCTACGAGCAGTACTTC.

The chain joins TRBV6-5 to TRBJ1-2, with no clear D. CDR3 size: 15 residues. Trimming removed 4 bases at V and 4 bases at J, with 16 bases between. CDR1 and CDR2 (germline): MNHEY, SVGAGI. For the CDR3, the DNA is TGTGCCAGCAGTTGGGGAGTCAGGTCGGGCTATGGCTACACCTTC. Its translation is CASSWGVRSGYGYTF.

J is TRBJ1-5 and V is TRBV27; a weak D match, TRBD1 (5 bases). The CDR3 is made up of 15 amino acids. Per the germline V gene, CDR1 is MNHEY and CDR2 is SMNVEV (reference sequence). Trimming shortened V by 5 bases and J by 0 bases, and 11 bases separated the two germline ends. CDR3 region: CASSQGVGSNQPQHF. CDR3 sequence (DNA): TGTGCCAGCAGTCAGGGTGTGGGTAGCAATCAGCCCCAGCATTTT.

CDR3 residues: CASSFSPGPQPQHF. As DNA, the CDR3 is TGCGCCAGCAGCTTTTCCCCAGGGCCTCAGCCCCAGCATTTT. The chain joins TRBV5-1 to TRBJ1-5, with a tentative D call TRBD1 (5 bases). CDR1 is SGHRS, CDR2 YFSETQ, per germline. The CDR3 spans 14 residues. V was clipped by 2 bases and J by 6 bases, with 12 bases between them. The whole variable domain, remainder taken from reference TRBV5-1 and TRBJ1-5, is KAGVTQTPRYLIKTRGQQVTLSCSPISGHRSVSWYQQTPGQGLQFLFEYFSETQRNKGNFPGRFSGRQFSNSRSEMNVSTLELGDSALYLCASSFSPGPQPQHFGDGTRLSIL.

The V gene is TRBV7-9, the J gene TRBJ2-5; possibly TRBD1 for D (6 bases). The J call may be incorrect, as the DNA end agrees better with TRBJ2-7. In germline, CDR1 is SEHNR, CDR2 FQNEAQ (reference sequence). The CDR3 has 13 residues. CDR3 nucleotide sequence: TGTGCCAGCAGCCCGGACAGTTCCTACGAGCAGTACTTC. This encodes CASSPDSSYEQYF.

The J gene is TRBJ2-5, the V gene TRBV28; D remains ambiguous. The CDR3 consists of 13 residues. With 6 bases removed from V and 1 base from J, the gap between germline ends came to 9 bases. Per germline, CDR1 MDHEN and CDR2 SYDVKM. The CDR3: CASRGSAQETQYF. The DNA for the CDR3 is TGTGCCAGCAGGGGCTCTGCCCAAGAGACCCAGTACTTC.

The chain is built from TRBV28 and TRBJ2-7, with a weak D call TRBD1 (5 bases). Germline assignment: CDR1 MDHEN and CDR2 SYDVKM. The CDR3 covers 16 residues. The germline V and J ends were trimmed by 4 bases and 0 bases, with 16 bases remaining between them. The CDR3 protein is CASSWAQGQSSYEQYF. CDR3 sequence (DNA): TGTGCCAGCAGTTGGGCACAAGGACAAAGCTCCTACGAGCAGTACTTC.

This clone occurred a few times. The chain joins TRBV28 to TRBJ1-4, with 8 bases matching TRBD1. The V gene's germline CDR1 is MDHEN and CDR2 SYDVKM. V trimming: 8 bases; J trimming: 12 bases; junction bases outside the gene matches: 11. The CDR3 has 13 amino acids. CDR3 sequence: CASGDRRGFQLFF. In DNA form, the CDR3 reads TGTGCCAGCGGGGACAGGCGGGGGTTTCAACTGTTTTTT.

This clone was observed a few times. V is TRBV9 and J is TRBJ1-3; D call uncertain. This CDR3 has 15 residues. Looked up from germline, CDR1 is SGDLS and CDR2 is YYNGEE. V was cut by 2 bases and J by 0 bases, with 9 bases left in between. CDR3: CASSVEGFSGNTIYF. DNA for the CDR3: TGTGCCAGCAGCGTGGAGGGTTTCTCTGGAAACACCATATATTTT.

In the case of this clone: Since no conserved phenylalanine or tryptophan closes the CDR3, a read error is the likely cause. This rearrangement joins TRBV5-4 to TRBJ1-1, with 11 nucleotides matching TRBD1. The CDR3 contains 17 residues. J was trimmed by 0 bases and V by 4 bases; bases with no gene match: 8. Germline loops: CDR1 SGHNT, CDR2 YYREEE (reference sequence). CDR3 loop: CASSAPGQGGMNTEAFL. DNA of the CDR3: TGTGCCAGCAGCGCCCCGGGACAGGGGGGCATGAACACTGAAGCTTTCCTT.

V usage is TRBV19 and J usage is TRBJ1-6; 8 bases align to TRBD1. V was pared by 8 bases and J by 7 bases, with 10 bases of the junction left unmatched. The CDR3 contains 15 residues. Germline CDR1 LNHDA, CDR2 SQIVND (reference sequence). Written as DNA, the CDR3 is TGTGCCAGTGGGGCAGGGGGCTCGCGGAATTCACCCCTCCACTTT. Residues: CASGAGGSRNSPLHF.